The subject of this entry is one T cell receptor beta chain. The clone's antigen remains unknown. Base-call qualities are not available, and no considerably larger clone is one nucleotide away. The sample belongs to a study of blood T cell repertoires in COVID-19 (dated by TCRdb to 2018 to 2021). In the study overall: Collaborator samples came from the United States, Italy and Spain and covered acute and convalescent phases of COVID-19. The material from the prospective study consisted of cDNA or gDNA derived from T cells, B-cell-depleted T cells, or PBMCs. Subjects who had been exposed to COVID-19, were actively infected with it, or had recovered from it provided the deeply sampled blood TCRbeta repertoires that made up the dataset. The repertoires were released in a freely available public database meant as a resource for research on the immune response to SARS-CoV-2. Samples came from the ongoing ImmuneRACE study (first 160 participants) plus 1,254 subjects from 6 global collaborators. The sample metadata nearly always contained a de-identified subject ID, COVID-19 status, age in years and sex. HLA class I and class II types, where available, came from metadata supplied by the sample provider rather than from assay-based typing.

Broad study findings and their caveats: The amount of clinical and demographic metadata varied by source and participant and was provided uncurated.

TCRbeta CDR3 regions were amplified from genomic DNA using the immunoSEQ Assay, a bias-controlled multiplex PCR. On the authors' methods: Nucleated cell counts per sample were estimated from amplification of reference gene primers within the assay. To quantify the absolute abundance of each unique TCRbeta CDR3 rearrangement, sequence reads were collapsed and filtered. For each sample, productive Simpson clonality was calculated as the square root of Simpson's diversity index across productive rearrangements. TCRdb limited this immuneACCESS table to in-frame rearrangements with V and J called. A share of clones is missing; checked studies link under half to unresolved V genes, and the rest is unexplained. V, J and clone size are those of that table, while D and trimming were read from the DNA. The table for this sample lists tens of thousands of clones; 91% of them were counted only once. The biggest ten clones account for over 1.5% of the sample.

The collaborating institutions used their own protocols to collect whole blood in K2EDTA tubes. For TCRbeta analysis, collaborators shipped samples as frozen whole blood, isolated PBMCs, or DNA extracted from either of those sample types. The CDR3 numbers 12 residues from cysteine through phenylalanine. Only the CDR3 DNA is retained, 36 bases long and in frame from the first base. Looking up the germline V gene yields CDR1 MNHEY and CDR2 SVGAGI. V ends up 6 bases short and J 8 bases short, with an unmatched junction base count of 5. The clonotype was recovered from a woman in her 50s in a cohort sampled during active COVID-19. Sequencing was carried out using peripheral blood. This chain joins TRBV6-5 to TRBJ1-2; a stretch of 8 junction bases matches TRBD1. The DNA sequence is as follows: TGTGCCAGCAGAGCCGGGACAGGCGGCTACACCTTC. Its amino acids are CASRAGTGGYTF.